A selection of T cell receptor beta chains follows, all from one sample in a study of CD8 T cells in Susac syndrome. Each CDR3 protein is one row after TCRdb ran MiXCR on the immunoSEQ multiplex PCR reads. Among 65,000 to 80,000 distinct CDR3 sequences listed, around nine tenths were seen once. The material sequenced was CD8+ T cells from PBMCs. Every receptor here comes from a human donor with multiple sclerosis. CDR3s include the opening cysteine and the closing phenylalanine or tryptophan. A D gene is named only where the DNA matches it firmly. A clone size is listed for some rows: how often the clone was seen (once, few, many), or a class if it is expanded.

clone_size,d_call,j_call,v_call,cdr3_nt,cdr3_aa
-,-,TRBJ2-7,TRBV12-3/TRBV12-4,TGTGCCAGCAGACCTACGGGCCCGGCGGTCTACGAGCAGTACTTC,CASRPTGPAVYEQYF
few,TRBD1,TRBJ2-7,TRBV3-1,TGTGCCAGCAGCCAAGGGGGACAGAGCTACGAGCAGTACTTC,CASSQGGQSYEQYF
-,TRBD2,TRBJ2-3,TRBV30,TGTGCCGGAGAGACTAGCGGGTTCACAGATACGCAGTATTTT,CAGETSGFTDTQYF
-,-,TRBJ2-1,TRBV27,TGTGCCAGCAGTATAGGGGGCTCCTACAATGAGCAGTTCTTC,CASSIGGSYNEQFF
-,-,TRBJ2-7,TRBV7-2,TGTGCCAACAGCTTAGCGGACAGTATCTACGAGCAGTACTTC,CANSLADSIYEQYF
-,-,TRBJ1-2,TRBV4-1,TGCGCCAGCAGCCAAGAGACCCCGGGACGGGACTATGGCTACACCTTC,CASSQETPGRDYGYTF
-,TRBD2,TRBJ2-7,TRBV7-9,TGTGCCAGCAGCTTAGTTTTAGCGGGCCTTTACGAGCAGTACTTC,CASSLVLAGLYEQYF
-,-,TRBJ2-3,TRBV12-5,TGTGCTAGTGGTTTGGGGGGGGGCACAGATACGCAGTATTTT,CASGLGGGTDTQYF
-,TRBD2,TRBJ2-3,TRBV5-4,TGTGCCAGCAGCTTCGGGGGGGCTCCAGATACGCAGTATTTT,CASSFGGAPDTQYF
-,TRBD1,TRBJ2-1,TRBV10-3,TGTGCCATCAGGACAGGGGCCGGGGATGAGCAGTTCTTC,CAIRTGAGDEQFF